Below, 3 T cell receptor beta chains from the same sample are listed, as sequenced in a study of blood T cells in healthy people across ages. Then a second PCR, running roughly 6 to 12 cycles, was carried out with a sample-barcoded 5' primer and a J-beta primer mix. TCRdb analysed the 5' RACE reads with MiXCR anew, one entry per CDR3 protein. The sample lists under 800,000 distinct CDR3 sequences; roughly 21% were seen once. The sample was blood. Every receptor here comes from a man aged 70 or older in good health.

This clonotype was found many times. The chain joins TRBV11-2 to TRBJ2-2, with 9 bases aligning to TRBD2. The CDR3 contains 16 residues. The germline V gene encodes CDR1 SGHAT and CDR2 FQNNGV. Trimming removed 1 base from V and 4 bases from J; junction bases left unmatched: 4. CDR3: CASSLGTSARTGELFF. Written as DNA, the CDR3 is TGTGCCAGCAGCTTAGGGACTAGCGCCCGCACCGGGGAGCTGTTTTTT.

The chain is built from TRBV10-3 and TRBJ1-1; 7 positions agree with TRBD1. CDR1 and CDR2 from the germline V gene are ENHRY and SYGVKD. The CDR3 runs to 15 residues. Unmatched junction bases numbered 8, after V lost 3 bases and J lost 4 bases. The CDR3 sequence: CAISEPGQASTEAFF. The CDR3 nucleotides read TGTGCCATCAGTGAACCCGGACAGGCCAGCACTGAAGCTTTCTTT.

The chain employs TRBV6-6 and TRBJ2-5; D is perhaps TRBD1 (6 bases). The J call may be faulty, since TRBJ2-1 better matches the DNA end. This CDR3 is 14 amino acids long. CDR1 is MNHNY and CDR2 is SVGAGI in the germline V gene (reference sequence). In nucleotides, the CDR3 is TGTGCCAGCATCCTAGGGGGCTCCTACAATGAGCAGTTCTTC. This gives the protein CASILGGSYNEQFF.